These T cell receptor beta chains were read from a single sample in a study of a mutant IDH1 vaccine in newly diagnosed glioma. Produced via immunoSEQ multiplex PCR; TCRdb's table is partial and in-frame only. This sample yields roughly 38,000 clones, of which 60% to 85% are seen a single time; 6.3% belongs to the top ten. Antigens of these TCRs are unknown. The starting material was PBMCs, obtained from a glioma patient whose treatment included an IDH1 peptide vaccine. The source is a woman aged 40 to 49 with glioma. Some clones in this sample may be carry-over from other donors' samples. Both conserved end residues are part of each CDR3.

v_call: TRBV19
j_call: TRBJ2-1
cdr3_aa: CASRLAGTGMKNEQFF

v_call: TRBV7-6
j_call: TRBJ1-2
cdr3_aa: CASSLFSPGADGYTF

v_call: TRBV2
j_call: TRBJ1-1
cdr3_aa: CASMETAMNTEAFF

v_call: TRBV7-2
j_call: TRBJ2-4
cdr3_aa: CASSLESGQGPWF

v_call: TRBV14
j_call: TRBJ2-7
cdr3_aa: CASSQSSRSYHEQYF

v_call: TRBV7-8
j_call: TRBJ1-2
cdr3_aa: CASSLVGDWYGYTF

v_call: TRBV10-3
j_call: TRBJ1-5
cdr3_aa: CAISESARTGTGQPQHF

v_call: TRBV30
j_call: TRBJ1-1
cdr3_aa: CAAEGDINTEAFF

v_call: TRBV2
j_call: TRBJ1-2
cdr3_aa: CAGGNNYGYTF

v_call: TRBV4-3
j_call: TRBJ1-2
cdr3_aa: CASSQDGTGEIYGYTF

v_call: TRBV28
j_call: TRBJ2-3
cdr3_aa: CASSPQTDTQYF

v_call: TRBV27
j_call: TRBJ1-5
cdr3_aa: CASSPRDTFNQPQHF

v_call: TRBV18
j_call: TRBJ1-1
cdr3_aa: CASSPRSGQGGNTEAFF

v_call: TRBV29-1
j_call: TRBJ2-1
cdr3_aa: CSVEDRGRSYNEQFF

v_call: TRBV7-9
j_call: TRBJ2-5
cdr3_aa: CASSLGNEGTQYF

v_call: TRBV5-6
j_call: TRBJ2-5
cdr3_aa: CASSSGQGLETQYF

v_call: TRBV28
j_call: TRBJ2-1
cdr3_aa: CASSLLSGTSGSNEQFF

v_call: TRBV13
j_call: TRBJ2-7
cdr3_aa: CASSLLRDRVHEQYF

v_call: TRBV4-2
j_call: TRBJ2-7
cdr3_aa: CASSIEAGATDEQYF

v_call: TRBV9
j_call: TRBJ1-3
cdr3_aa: CASSATSLTGPRGTIYF

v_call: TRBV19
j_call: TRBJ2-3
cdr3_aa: CASSVRDTQYF

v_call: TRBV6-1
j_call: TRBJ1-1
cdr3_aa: CASSPTGADTEAFF

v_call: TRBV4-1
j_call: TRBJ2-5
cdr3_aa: CASSLIRVPSETQYF

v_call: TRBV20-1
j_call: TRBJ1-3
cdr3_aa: CSAHSSGTIYF

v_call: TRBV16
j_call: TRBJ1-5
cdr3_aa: CASSPPRGLMSQHF

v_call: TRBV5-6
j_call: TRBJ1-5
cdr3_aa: CASSFGGVARGNQPQHF

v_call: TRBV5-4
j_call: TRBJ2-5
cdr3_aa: CASSLTGLGETQYF